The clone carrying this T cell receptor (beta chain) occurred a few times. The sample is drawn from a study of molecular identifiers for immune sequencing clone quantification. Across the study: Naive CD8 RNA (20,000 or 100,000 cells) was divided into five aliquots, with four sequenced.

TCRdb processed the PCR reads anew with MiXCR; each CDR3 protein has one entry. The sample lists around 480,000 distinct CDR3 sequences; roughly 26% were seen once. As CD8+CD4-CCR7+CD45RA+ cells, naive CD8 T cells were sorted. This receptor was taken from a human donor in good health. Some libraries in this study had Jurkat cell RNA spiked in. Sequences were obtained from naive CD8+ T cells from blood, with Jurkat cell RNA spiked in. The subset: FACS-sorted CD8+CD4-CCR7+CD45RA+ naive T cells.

The CDR3 sequence is CASSQDFSSNQPQHF. The DNA of the CDR3 is TGTGCCAGCAGCCAAGATTTTTCTAGCAATCAGCCCCAGCATTTT. The chain couples TRBV3-1 to TRBJ1-5; D is unclear. The CDR3 loop spans 15 amino acids. The germline V gene has CDR1 LGHDT and CDR2 YNNKEL (reference sequence). V was trimmed by 0 bases and J by 0 bases, leaving 6 bases between them.